Here is one TCR beta chain with its context. This specimen includes other DNA sequences encoding the same CDR3. These data originate in a study of blood T cell repertoires in COVID-19. Study-level background: There were acute and convalescent COVID-19 samples, and they came from the United States, Italy and Spain. Nucleic acid was either cDNA or gDNA, and it came from T cells, B-cell-depleted T cells, or PBMCs.

The germline V and J ends were trimmed by 2 bases and 0 bases, with 7 bases remaining between them. The CDR3 is made up of 14 amino acids. Germline V CDR1 and CDR2: SGHDN, FVKESK. As processed by the authors: Reference gene primer amplification in the assay estimated nucleated cell counts. The table came from immunoSEQ multiplex PCR; TCRdb's copy has only in-frame clones and leaves some out. V and J calls and clone size follow that table, whereas D and trimming were derived from the DNA. The data contain about 120,000 clones, roughly 79% of them seen just once; the ten biggest clones take up about 10%.

This TCR came from a human donor in a cohort sampled during active COVID-19. The chain links TRBV14 to TRBJ1-1, with D hard to call. The sequenced material came from peripheral blood. The CDR3 loop reads CASSQPGMNTEAFF. CDR3 nucleotide sequence: TGTGCCAGCAGCCAACCGGGAATGAACACTGAAGCTTTCTTT.